The 21 T cell receptor beta chains below come from one sample, sequenced in a study of response to subunit inactivated influenza vaccine (dated by TCRdb to 2017 to 2018). Library prep was done by RT-PCR. Sequenced on an Illumina HiSeq 2500. TCRdb passed the public sequencing reads through fastp at Q25 and MiXCR, retaining productive beta sequences. Each CDR3 protein gets just one entry, which takes the most common genes and DNA from the rows behind it. The sample table shows some 850,000 distinct CDR3 sequences, and approximately 17% are seen once. The ten largest make up approximately 11% of the sample. Sequencing used PBMCs from blood, obtained around 5 days after vaccination. These receptors were collected from a middle-aged man who received an inactivated influenza vaccine. Donor details come from another sample of the same person, matched by shared clones.

In its sample, this clonotype was seen many times. This rearrangement joins TRBV29-1 to TRBJ2-3; D call uncertain. Germline-derived CDR1 and CDR2 are SQVTM and ANQGSEA. Trimming took off 0 bases at V and 0 bases at J, with 16 bases between the two ends. This CDR3 has 17 amino acids. The CDR3 DNA reads as TGCAGCGTTGAAGATCCCCAGTGGGCCCTTAGCACAGATACGCAGTATTTT. Amino acids: CSVEDPQWALSTDTQYF.

This clonotype was seen a handful of times. The chain employs TRBV20-1 and TRBJ2-7, with a tentative D call TRBD2 (6 bases). V lost 3 bases and J 3 bases, leaving 12 bases between the germline ends. In germline, CDR1 is DFQATT, CDR2 SNEGSKA (reference sequence). This CDR3 contains 13 residues. The CDR3 protein is CSARRGGNYEQYF. The CDR3, as DNA: TGCAGTGCTAGGAGGGGCGGGAACTACGAGCAGTACTTC.

This clonotype was picked up a small number of times. This chain uses TRBV6-1 with TRBJ2-3; D might be TRBD1 or TRBD2, each matching 6 bases. Germline CDR1 and CDR2: MNHNS and SASEGT. Trimming pared 10 bases from V and 5 bases from J, leaving 16 bases between. The CDR3 loop spans 13 amino acids. CDR3 coding DNA: TGTGCCACCCGTAGGGGGGCTGAAGATACGCAGTATTTT. Translating gives CATRRGAEDTQYF.

The chain uses TRBV7-2 and TRBJ2-1, with 7 bases that match TRBD1. Germline V gene lookup returns CDR1 SGHTA and CDR2 FQGNSA. After removal of 5 bases from V and 6 bases from J, the junction contained 10 bases not matched to a gene. The CDR3 consists of 15 residues. The CDR3 region has the DNA TGTGCCAGCAGCCCCCTGGCGGCAGGGGGCAATGAGCAGTTCTTC. It specifies CASSPLAAGGNEQFF.

This clonotype was counted only a few times. The genes are TRBV12-3 or TRBV12-4 and TRBJ1-5, with D uncertain. This CDR3 comprises 12 residues. V was clipped by 6 bases and J by 8 bases, with 11 bases between them. DNA of the CDR3: TGTGCCAGCAGCCTGCCCGGCGAGCCCCAGCATTTT. Encoded protein: CASSLPGEPQHF.

The chain has TRBV20-1 and TRBJ2-6; D remains ambiguous. The CDR3 is made up of 14 amino acids. The germline V gene has CDR1 DFQATT and CDR2 SNEGSKA (reference sequence). Deletions cut 0 bases from V and 0 bases from J, with 3 bases between. CDR3 amino acids: CSAREVSGANVLTF. The CDR3 bases are TGCAGTGCTAGAGAGGTCTCTGGGGCCAACGTCCTGACTTTC.

This clonotype was counted between two and nine times. The chain couples TRBV25-1 to TRBJ1-1; maybe TRBD1 (5 bases). Trimming left V 7 bases short and J 0 bases short, with 12 bases between. Germline CDR1 MGHDK, CDR2 SYGVNS. The CDR3 spans 14 residues. The CDR3 loop reads CASTPGVMNTEAFF. CDR3 nucleotide sequence: TGTGCCAGCACCCCGGGGGTAATGAACACTGAAGCTTTCTTT.

This clonotype was counted between two and nine times. The chain links TRBV7-9 to TRBJ2-3; no clear D gene. Looked up from germline, CDR1 is SEHNR and CDR2 is FQNEAQ (reference sequence). This CDR3 has 14 residues. V was trimmed by 5 bases and J by 6 bases, leaving 15 bases between them. As DNA, the CDR3 is TGTGCCAGCAGCCCGGGCCCTGGATGGGATACGCAGTATTTT. It encodes CASSPGPGWDTQYF.

In its sample, this clonotype was seen a few times. The chain combines TRBV5-5 with TRBJ2-7, with D hard to call. The CDR3 loop spans 14 amino acids. V lost 3 bases to trimming and J lost 0 bases, with 10 bases between them. Germline assignment: CDR1 SGHKS and CDR2 YYEKEE (reference sequence). The DNA for the CDR3 is TGTGCCAGCAGCTGGCGTCTGGGCTCCTACGAGCAGTACTTC. Translated, it gives CASSWRLGSYEQYF.

This clonotype was detected a few times. The chain has TRBV20-1 and TRBJ2-5; 7 nucleotides agree with TRBD1. V lost 4 bases to trimming and J lost 5 bases; unmatched junction nucleotides: 10. Germline V gene lookup returns CDR1 DFQATT and CDR2 SNEGSKA (reference sequence). This CDR3 region has 14 residues. CDR3 residues: CSAIAGTDLETQYF. In DNA form, the CDR3 reads TGCAGTGCTATCGCCGGGACAGATTTGGAGACCCAGTACTTC.

The chain combines TRBV20-1 with TRBJ2-3; 8 nucleotides match TRBD1. The CDR3 is 15 amino acids. V was clipped by 0 bases and J by 4 bases; unmatched bases: 6. From germline, CDR1 is DFQATT and CDR2 SNEGSKA (reference sequence). DNA of the CDR3: TGCAGTGCTAGAGATACTCAGGGGGCGGCAGATACGCAGTATTTT. This codes for CSARDTQGAADTQYF.

The J gene is TRBJ2-1, the V gene TRBV27; D call uncertain. The V and J ends lost 5 bases and 8 bases respectively, with 16 bases between them. The CDR3 has 14 amino acids. Germline CDR1 reads MNHEY; CDR2 reads SMNVEV (reference sequence). The CDR3 bases are TGTGCCAGCAGTGTGGACCGAAGGGCCGATGAGCAGTTCTTC. It translates to CASSVDRRADEQFF.

The chain has TRBV12-3 or TRBV12-4 and TRBJ1-3; no clear D gene. The CDR3 is 15 residues long. V shed 1 base and J shed 0 bases, with 7 bases lying between them. In DNA form, the CDR3 reads TGTGCCAGCAGTTTAGGGCTCTACTCTGGAAACACCATATATTTT. Protein product: CASSLGLYSGNTIYF.

The chain is built from TRBV12-3 or TRBV12-4 and TRBJ2-3; the D gene is possibly TRBD2 (6 bases). Trimming removed 8 bases at V and 0 bases at J, with 12 bases between. The CDR3 covers 14 residues. CDR3 protein: CASHGTPSTDTQYF. The DNA of the CDR3 is TGTGCCAGCCACGGGACTCCTAGCACAGATACGCAGTATTTT.

The chain uses TRBV7-6 and TRBJ2-2, with TRBD2 as a possible D gene (7 bases). The CDR3 spans 15 residues. CDR1 SGHVS and CDR2 FNYEAQ come from the germline V gene. V was shortened by 7 bases and J by 6 bases, with 18 bases between the two germline ends. The CDR3 nucleotides are TGTGCCAGCACCCTCGGAGGGGGGGCCGCCGGGGAGCTGTTTTTT. Translating gives CASTLGGGAAGELFF.

This chain joins TRBV10-3 and TRBJ2-2, with D perhaps TRBD2 (5 bases). V lost 7 bases to trimming and J lost 6 bases, with 12 bases between them. Germline V gene sequence: CDR1 ENHRY, CDR2 SYGVKD. The CDR3 consists of 13 residues. The CDR3 DNA reads TGTGCCATCAACGCTAGGGAGCCCGGGGAGCTGTTTTTT. It codes for CAINAREPGELFF.

The rearrangement joins TRBV24-1 to TRBJ2-6, with TRBD1 matching 10 bases. This CDR3 is built from 18 residues. Germline V gene sequence: CDR1 KGHDR, CDR2 SFDVKD. With V trimmed by 4 bases and J by 1 base, 6 bases remained unmatched. The CDR3 protein is CATSDPGQGGSGANVLTF. CDR3 nucleotide sequence: TGTGCCACCAGTGACCCCGGACAGGGGGGATCTGGGGCCAACGTCCTGACTTTC.

This rearrangement joins TRBV5-1 to TRBJ2-1, with unresolved D. V was cut by 0 bases and J by 8 bases, with 6 bases left in between. CDR1 and CDR2 from the germline V gene are SGHRS and YFSETQ. This CDR3 spans 12 amino acids. CDR3 sequence: CASSLGPHEQFF. The CDR3 DNA sequence: TGCGCCAGCAGCTTGGGACCCCATGAGCAGTTCTTC.

This clonotype was picked up a small number of times. J is TRBJ2-1 and V is TRBV7-9, with TRBD2 matching over 14 bases. This CDR3 has 15 amino acids. V lost 2 bases, J lost 9 bases, and 3 bases stayed unmatched. In germline, CDR1 is SEHNR, CDR2 FQNEAQ (reference sequence). The CDR3 DNA sequence: TGTGCCAGCAGCTTATGGACTAGCGGGAGGAGTGAGCAGTTCTTC. Encoded protein: CASSLWTSGRSEQFF.

This clonotype was seen many times. V usage is TRBV10-3 and J usage is TRBJ2-1, with 9 bases that match TRBD1. Trimming took 2 bases from V and 12 from J; bases not matched to a gene: 11. This CDR3 spans 15 amino acids. Germline V CDR1 and CDR2: ENHRY, SYGVKD. CDR3 sequence: CAISERDRAPHGQFF. DNA of the CDR3: TGTGCCATCAGTGAGAGGGACAGGGCCCCCCACGGGCAGTTCTTC.

The chain is built from TRBV7-2 and TRBJ1-2, with a possible D match to TRBD1 (6 bases). CDR1 is SGHTA, CDR2 FQGNSA, per germline. This CDR3 is built from 13 residues. The V end lost 5 bases, the J end lost 5 bases, and 12 bases lay between the germline ends. The DNA for the CDR3 is TGTGCCAGCAGCCCGGGGGGACAATATGGCTACACCTTC. It yields the protein CASSPGGQYGYTF. Looking up the rest from reference TRBV7-2 and TRBJ1-2 gives the full variable domain: GAGVSQSPSNKVTEKGKDVELRCDPISGHTALYWYRQSLGQGLEFLIYFQGNSAPDKSGLPSDRFSAERTGGSVSTLTIQRTQQEDSAVYLCASSPGGQYGYTFGSGTRLTVV.